This T cell receptor (beta chain) was captured by sequencing in a study of graft-versus-host responses after intestinal transplantation. Regarding the study as a whole: Peak circulating GvH clone levels tracked with early post-transplant HvG declines.

CDR3 length equals 16 residues. V lost 0 bases, J lost 3 bases, and 3 bases stayed unmatched. Germline-derived CDR1 and CDR2 are SGHTS and YDEGEE. Turning to this clone: Its antigen remains unidentified.

Some clones are missing from TCRdb's copy, which holds only in-frame ones; the method was immunoSEQ multiplex PCR. The sample consists of fewer than 100,000 clones, more than 75% of them appearing once. The sequence was obtained from a human patient who received an intestinal transplant, so some T cells may come from the graft donor. This sample comprised PBMCs, obtained 255 days after intestinal transplant. The genes are TRBV5-8 and TRBJ2-2; TRBD2 aligns across 9 bases. DNA for the CDR3: TGTGCCAGCAGCTTGGTATTAGCGGGAGACACCGGGGAGCTGTTTTTT. Translated: CASSLVLAGDTGELFF.